This is a list of T cell receptor beta chains from one sample in a study of blood T cell repertoires in COVID-19. Using immunoSEQ multiplex PCR, the repertoire was profiled, and TCRdb retains in-frame clones only, with some absent. The profile shows a few hundred thousand clones, roughly 87% of them singletons. The sequenced material came from peripheral blood. The receptor source for this set is a man younger than 35 with active or convalescent COVID-19. The CDR3 runs from the conserved cysteine through the conserved F or W. D genes are given only for firm matches. Rows may omit the clone size; those that give it use once, few, many or a size class.

v_call	j_call	clone_size	d_call	cdr3_aa	cdr3_nt
TRBV20-1	TRBJ1-1	few	.	CSALLTEAFF	TGCAGTGCCCTACTTACTGAAGCTTTCTTT
TRBV5-1	TRBJ1-1	few	.	CASSLDRVTEAFF	TGCGCCAGCAGCTTGGACAGGGTGACTGAAGCTTTCTTT
TRBV28	TRBJ1-1	once	TRBD1	CASSPSGTGNTEAFF	TGTGCCAGCTCACCTTCGGGGACAGGCAACACTGAAGCTTTCTTT
TRBV11-2	TRBJ1-1	.	.	CASSHQNLNREAFF	TGTGCCAGCAGCCATCAAAACTTAAACAGGGAAGCTTTCTTT
TRBV6-5	TRBJ1-2	.	.	CASSLNYQANYGYTF	TGTGCCAGCAGTTTAAATTACCAGGCTAACTATGGCTACACCTTC
TRBV7-9	TRBJ2-2	.	.	CASSLAVVGPYTGELFF	TGTGCCAGCAGCTTAGCGGTTGTGGGGCCCTACACCGGGGAGCTGTTTTTT
TRBV9	TRBJ1-5	.	TRBD1	CASSREGASNQPQHF	TGTGCCAGCAGCCGGGAGGGGGCGAGCAATCAGCCCCAGCATTTT
TRBV2	TRBJ1-6	.	.	CASSERGTNNSPLHF	TGTGCCAGCAGTGAAAGGGGGACAAATAATTCACCCCTCCACTTT
TRBV5-1	TRBJ2-2	.	TRBD1	CASTSRGGAVAGELFF	TGCGCCAGCACCTCAAGAGGGGGCGCGGTCGCCGGGGAGCTGTTTTTT
TRBV7-9	TRBJ1-4	.	TRBD1	CASSKGTGGPTNEKLFF	TGTGCCAGCAGCAAAGGGACAGGGGGCCCAACTAATGAAAAACTGTTTTTT
TRBV13	TRBJ2-5	.	.	CASSDGPRGETQYF	TGTGCCAGCAGCGACGGACCCCGAGGGGAGACCCAGTACTTC
TRBV11-2	TRBJ1-2	once	TRBD1	CASSLLREQGSSYGYTF	TGTGCCAGCAGCTTACTCCGAGAACAGGGGAGTAGCTATGGCTACACCTTC
TRBV28	TRBJ1-6	.	TRBD1	CASSRTGSSYNSPLHF	TGTGCCAGCAGTCGGACAGGGAGCTCCTATAATTCACCCCTCCACTTT
TRBV4-1	TRBJ1-2	once	TRBD1	CASSPGGGYTF	TGCGCCAGCAGCCCAGGGGGAGGCTACACCTTC
TRBV6-2/TRBV6-3	TRBJ2-3	once	TRBD2	CASSPGLAGPSTDTQYF	TGTGCCAGCAGTCCGGGACTAGCGGGGCCCAGCACAGATACGCAGTATTTT
TRBV29-1	TRBJ2-7	.	.	CSVLTGSSYEQYF	TGCAGCGTTTTGACAGGCAGCTCCTACGAGCAGTACTTC
TRBV6-5	TRBJ2-3	once	.	CASSPWRDTDTQYF	TGTGCCAGCAGCCCGTGGCGGGACACAGATACGCAGTATTTT
TRBV7-8	TRBJ1-3	.	TRBD1	CASSQDRVSPTGNTIYF	TGTGCCAGCAGCCAGGACAGGGTCTCCCCCACTGGAAACACCATATATTTT
TRBV25-1	TRBJ1-1	.	.	CASSGLQGVNTEAFF	TGTGCCAGCAGTGGGTTACAGGGCGTGAACACTGAAGCTTTCTTT
TRBV6-6	TRBJ2-2	.	.	CAAGASNTGELFF	TGTGCCGCGGGGGCATCGAACACCGGGGAGCTGTTTTTT
TRBV28	TRBJ2-1	few	TRBD1	CASSLQGDRVYNEQFF	TGTGCCAGCAGCCTGCAGGGGGACAGAGTGTACAATGAGCAGTTCTTC
TRBV5-5	TRBJ2-7	.	TRBD2	CASSSRTSGSAEQYF	TGTGCCAGCAGCTCCCGGACTAGCGGGAGTGCCGAGCAGTACTTC
TRBV6-5	TRBJ2-7	once	TRBD1	CASSTGALSSYEQYF	TGTGCCAGCAGTACAGGGGCCCTGAGCTCCTACGAGCAGTACTTC
TRBV2	TRBJ1-3	.	.	CASRETGTGNTIYF	TGTGCCAGCAGGGAAACAGGAACTGGAAACACCATATATTTT
TRBV18	TRBJ2-7	.	.	CASSPLPEAYEQYF	TGTGCCAGCTCACCACTCCCGGAGGCCTACGAGCAGTACTTC
TRBV13	TRBJ2-2	.	.	CASSLGLREDGELFF	TGTGCCAGTAGCTTAGGTCTCAGGGAGGACGGGGAGCTGTTTTTT